In this sample, the clone carrying this TCR beta chain turned up once. The sample originates from a study of OX40 agonist ivuxolimab in advanced cancers. V was pared by 4 bases and J by 4 bases, with 6 bases of the junction left unmatched. This CDR3 spans 15 amino acids. Germline CDR1 and CDR2: LGHNA and YSLEER. Libraries were prepared by immunoSEQ multiplex PCR; TCRdb keeps only in-frame clonotypes and omits some of them. The table has about 40,000 clones, roughly 91% seen once; the top ten hold around an eighth. Sequencing was performed on CD4+ or CD8+ T cells sorted from blood, taken in a trial of the OX40 agonist ivuxolimab. The gene calls are TRBV4-3 and TRBJ2-7, with TRBD1 matching 11 bases. This TCR came from an adult with an advanced solid tumor such as melanoma, head and neck, liver or kidney cancer. In nucleotides, the CDR3 is TGCGCCAGCAGCCTTCCCGGGACAGGGGGATACGAGCAGTACTTC. It translates to CASSLPGTGGYEQYF.